This T cell receptor beta chain was captured by sequencing in a study of a mutant IDH1 vaccine in newly diagnosed glioma. About the study: Patients were given eight vaccinations, scheduled in weeks 1, 3, 5, 7, 11, 15, 19 and 23. Most had both radiotherapy and temozolomide beforehand; others had only one. Study findings and constraints: Changes in top peripheral clonotypes did not appear linked to pseudoprogression.

TCRdb keeps only in-frame clones here, not all; method: immunoSEQ multiplex PCR. Of some 42,000 clones listed, about 75% are singletons. Time point here: week 23, last vaccination. It was 300 ug of mutant IDH1 20-mer peptide that made up each vaccine dose, given with topical imiquimod. With regard to this clone: Antigen: not known.

In germline, CDR1 is SNHLY, CDR2 FYNNEI. The J segment lost 0 bases and the V segment lost 8 bases, leaving 1 base of the junction unmatched. CDR3 size: 14 residues. This clonotype was sampled from a man between 50 and 59 years old with glioma. The sequences come from PBMCs, collected from a glioma patient whose treatment included an IDH1 peptide vaccine. V is TRBV2 and J is TRBJ1-6; 7 positions match TRBD1. DNA of the CDR3: TGTGCCAGCCGGGACAGCTCCTATAATTCACCCCTCCACTTT. The encoded protein is CASRDSSYNSPLHF.